Listed below are T cell receptor beta chains from one sample, sequenced in a study of T cells after yellow fever vaccination. TCRdb itself ran the 5' RACE reads through MiXCR, one entry per CDR3 protein. The data show hundreds of thousands of distinct CDR3 sequences, less than 15% seen once. Source: PBMCs, taken on the day of the yellow fever booster vaccination. These receptors originate from a man aged 25-45 years who received the YFV17D yellow fever vaccine. Both conserved end residues are part of each CDR3. D genes are given only for firm matches. Clone sizes are given selectively: once, few, many, or a class where the clone is expanded.

d_call j_call clone_size v_call cdr3_aa cdr3_nt
. TRBJ2-5 . TRBV7-9 CASRTGAEETQYF TGTGCCAGCAGGACGGGAGCCGAAGAGACCCAGTACTTC
. TRBJ1-2 few TRBV20-1 CSAPWLGYTF TGCAGTGCCCCCTGGCTGGGCTACACCTTC
. TRBJ2-7 . TRBV20-1 CSAVSEGYEQYF TGCAGTGCTGTCAGCGAAGGATACGAGCAGTACTTC
TRBD1 TRBJ2-3 few TRBV7-6 CASSLLSGGTQYF TGTGCCAGCAGCCTGTTATCAGGGGGTACGCAGTATTTT
. TRBJ2-1 few TRBV29-1 CSVGAAGSSYNEQFF TGCAGCGTGGGGGCCGCAGGGTCCTCCTACAATGAGCAGTTCTTC
TRBD2 TRBJ2-5 many TRBV7-9 CASSRGLAGGSQETQYF TGTGCCAGCAGCCGTGGACTAGCGGGAGGTAGCCAAGAGACCCAGTACTTC
TRBD1 TRBJ2-7 . TRBV7-2 CASSMTGGHYEQYF TGTGCCAGCAGTATGACAGGGGGCCACTACGAGCAGTACTTC
TRBD1 TRBJ2-2 many TRBV6-2/TRBV6-3 CASLTGPRNTGELFF TGTGCCAGCTTGACAGGGCCGCGTAACACCGGGGAGCTGTTTTTT
TRBD1 TRBJ1-1 few TRBV19 CASSIRSLGTGTEAFF TGTGCCAGTAGTATAAGGAGCCTTGGGACAGGCACTGAAGCTTTCTTT
TRBD1 TRBJ2-3 . TRBV29-1 CSEQGGFSTDTQYF TGCAGCGAGCAAGGGGGCTTTAGCACAGATACGCAGTATTTT
. TRBJ2-3 few TRBV20-1 CSATKGSFTDTQYF TGCAGTGCTACGAAAGGGAGTTTCACAGATACGCAGTATTTT
. TRBJ2-3 few TRBV5-5 CASSFAIVADTQYF TGTGCCAGCAGCTTCGCAATTGTTGCAGATACGCAGTATTTT
. TRBJ2-3 . TRBV6-2/TRBV6-3 CASSYLRTYLKTDTQYF TGTGCCAGCAGTTACTTAAGGACGTACTTAAAGACAGATACGCAGTATTTT
. TRBJ1-1 many TRBV7-8 CASSPGMNTEAFF TGTGCCAGCAGCCCTGGAATGAACACTGAAGCTTTCTTT
TRBD2 TRBJ2-7 . TRBV5-5 CASSTSLAGAYYEQYF TGTGCCAGCAGCACCTCACTAGCGGGAGCCTACTACGAGCAGTACTTC
. TRBJ2-7 . TRBV18 CASSIRMGAGVYEQYF TGTGCCAGCTCAATACGGATGGGGGCCGGGGTATACGAGCAGTACTTC
. TRBJ2-5 . TRBV7-9 CASSSTPTQETQYF TGTGCCAGCAGCTCGACACCAACTCAAGAGACCCAGTACTTC
TRBD2 TRBJ2-7 . TRBV20-1 CSASGRGEQYF TGCAGTGCTAGCGGGAGGGGAGAGCAGTACTTC
. TRBJ2-7 few TRBV7-2 CASSLEYGQVEQYF TGTGCCAGCAGCTTAGAGTATGGTCAGGTCGAGCAGTACTTC
TRBD2 TRBJ2-2 few TRBV7-3 CASSLTSVGTTNTGELFF TGTGCCAGCAGCTTAACGTCGGTAGGGACTACCAACACCGGGGAGCTGTTTTTT
. TRBJ2-1 . TRBV9 CASSAGWTPPFEQFF TGTGCCAGCAGCGCGGGCTGGACTCCCCCGTTTGAGCAGTTCTTC
. TRBJ2-7 few TRBV12-3/TRBV12-4 CASTRKSGRGEQYF TGTGCCAGCACCCGCAAAAGTGGGCGTGGCGAGCAGTACTTC
TRBD1 TRBJ2-7 . TRBV28 CASRLQGPAYEQYF TGTGCCAGCAGACTACAGGGGCCCGCCTACGAGCAGTACTTC
. TRBJ1-2 . TRBV5-1 CASSSDGKLNYGYTF TGCGCCAGCAGCTCGGACGGAAAACTTAACTATGGCTACACCTTC
. TRBJ2-7 . TRBV5-1 CASSFSEWGYEQYF TGCGCCAGCAGCTTTTCCGAGTGGGGGTACGAGCAGTACTTC
. TRBJ1-5 . TRBV25-1 CASSEYGGADQPQHF TGTGCCAGCAGTGAATATGGAGGGGCTGATCAGCCCCAGCATTTT
. TRBJ2-1 . TRBV6-5 CASSTTGYNEQFF TGTGCCAGCAGCACTACAGGGTACAATGAGCAGTTCTTC
. TRBJ2-1 . TRBV3-1 CASSQGKSSEQFF TGTGCCAGCAGCCAAGGCAAGTCCAGTGAGCAGTTCTTC
. TRBJ2-1 . TRBV9 CASSVGTVREQFF TGTGCCAGCAGCGTAGGGACTGTCAGAGAGCAGTTCTTC
. TRBJ2-1 few TRBV18 CASSQGAGAPNEQFF TGTGCCAGCTCACAGGGCGCGGGGGCGCCCAATGAGCAGTTCTTC
. TRBJ2-2 . TRBV3-1 CASSHLWSGELFF TGTGCCAGCAGCCACCTCTGGAGCGGGGAGCTGTTTTTT
. TRBJ2-5 . TRBV7-2 CASSLAGFETQYF TGTGCCAGCAGCTTAGCGGGATTTGAGACCCAGTACTTC
TRBD2 TRBJ2-7 . TRBV20-1 CSARGIIAGGKYEQYF TGCAGTGCTAGAGGCATTATAGCGGGAGGGAAATACGAGCAGTACTTC
TRBD2 TRBJ2-7 . TRBV10-3 CAISDGVAGHYEQYF TGTGCCATCAGTGATGGGGTAGCGGGACACTACGAGCAGTACTTC
. TRBJ2-3 . TRBV6-4 CAGSEQIGGDTQYF TGTGCCGGCAGTGAACAAATCGGGGGAGATACGCAGTATTTT
. TRBJ2-3 few TRBV6-5 CASSYSQSSSTDTQYF TGTGCCAGCAGTTACTCCCAGTCGTCTAGCACAGATACGCAGTATTTT
. TRBJ1-1 . TRBV18 CASSRESVGNTEAFF TGTGCCAGCTCACGCGAATCGGTTGGGAACACTGAAGCTTTCTTT
. TRBJ1-1 many TRBV20-1 CSARVQFTEAFF TGCAGTGCTAGAGTACAGTTCACTGAAGCTTTCTTT
. TRBJ1-5 few TRBV30 CAWSVGRQPQHF TGTGCCTGGAGTGTAGGTAGGCAGCCCCAGCATTTT
. TRBJ2-3 few TRBV29-1 CSVKGPAPDTQYF TGCAGCGTTAAGGGTCCGGCCCCAGATACGCAGTATTTT
. TRBJ2-7 few TRBV6-5 CASSYRRGVDEQYF TGTGCCAGCAGTTACAGGAGGGGGGTAGACGAGCAGTACTTC
. TRBJ1-3 few TRBV9 CASSVARTAGNTIYF TGTGCCAGCAGCGTAGCCAGGACGGCCGGAAACACCATATATTTT
. TRBJ2-3 few TRBV6-5 CASSSPGPTDTQYF TGTGCCAGCAGTTCCCCCGGACCCACAGATACGCAGTATTTT
. TRBJ1-5 few TRBV12-3/TRBV12-4 CASSLTGESWPQHF TGTGCCAGCAGTTTGACGGGCGAATCATGGCCCCAGCATTTT
TRBD2 TRBJ2-1 few TRBV7-2 CASTEGLAGVREQFF TGTGCCAGCACCGAGGGACTAGCGGGAGTACGTGAGCAGTTCTTC
TRBD2 TRBJ2-5 . TRBV24-1 CATSDLGLAGPPCETQYF TGTGCCACCAGTGATTTAGGACTAGCGGGGCCCCCCTGCGAGACCCAGTACTTC
TRBD1 TRBJ2-7 . TRBV3-1 CASSQETGGAREQYF TGTGCCAGCAGCCAAGAGACAGGGGGCGCGCGGGAGCAGTACTTC
. TRBJ2-2 many TRBV7-9 CASSLDGTGELFF TGCGCCAGCAGCTTGGACGGAACCGGGGAGCTGTTTTTT
. TRBJ1-5 few TRBV4-3 CASSQSWVNQPQHF TGCGCCAGCAGCCAATCTTGGGTGAATCAGCCCCAGCATTTT
TRBD1 TRBJ1-5 few TRBV5-1 CASSLGGTDDQPQHF TGCGCCAGCAGCTTGGGCGGGACAGATGATCAGCCCCAGCATTTT
TRBD2 TRBJ2-1 . TRBV19 CASSTGLAGGPKGPEQFF TGTGCCAGTAGTACCGGACTAGCGGGAGGGCCAAAGGGCCCTGAGCAGTTCTTC
. TRBJ1-5 . TRBV2 CASSETISNQPQHF TGTGCCAGCAGTGAGACAATTAGCAATCAGCCCCAGCATTTT